This T cell receptor beta chain was obtained from a study of CD8 T cell repertoires and HIV-1 epitope variants. The wider study: Twenty-five autologous and known Gag and Nef epitope variant peptides each stimulated T cells separately. Separate from the cultures, 1M uncultured T cells served as baseline. Control wells had CMV/EBV/flu peptides, negative Ebola AY9, or no peptide. General study findings and limits: Some ten TCR beta clonotypes were antigen-specific, over five apparently recognizing autologous or escape variants.

A word on this clone: Its antigen is unidentified.

The CDR3 length is 13 residues. V dropped 8 bases and J dropped 1 base, with 11 bases sitting between them. The germline V gene has CDR1 SGHTA and CDR2 FQGTGA. Clones were sequenced by immunoSEQ multiplex PCR, and TCRdb holds only the in-frame ones, with some missing. The sample carries tens of thousands of clones, 70% to 75% recorded once. The chain has TRBV7-3 and TRBJ1-1; no definite D call. What was sequenced was uncultured baseline CD8+ T cells from peripheral blood mononuclear cells (PBMCs). This TCR was sampled from a male donor with HIV. The DNA for the CDR3 is TGTGCCAGCGCTCTAGGACGGAACACTGAAGCTTTCTTT. This gives the protein CASALGRNTEAFF.